The 22 T cell receptor beta chains listed next were all sequenced from one sample in a study of a mutant IDH1 vaccine in newly diagnosed glioma. Their specific antigens are unknown. The protocol was immunoSEQ multiplex PCR, while the TCRdb copy is restricted to in-frame clones and leaves out a portion. This table has about 120,000 clones, 90% appearing once. Noted time point: week 11, during vaccination. Alongside topical imiquimod, each dose of vaccine comprised 300 ug of mutant IDH1 20-mer peptide. The material sequenced was PBMCs, taken from a glioma patient whose treatment included an IDH1 peptide vaccine. These receptors originate from a woman in her 50s with glioma.

V and J are TRBV5-6 and TRBJ2-5; D not certain. The length of the CDR3 is 13 residues. Germline CDR1 is SGHDT and CDR2 is YYEEEE. Trimming took 7 bases from V and 0 from J, leaving 10 bases between them. CDR3 amino acids: CASGLPYQETQYF. Written as DNA, the CDR3 is TGTGCCAGCGGGCTCCCGTACCAAGAGACCCAGTACTTC.

This clone was detected only once. The chain combines TRBV5-1 with TRBJ2-5, with D perhaps assigned TRBD1 or TRBD2 (6 bases each). The germline V and J ends were trimmed by 2 bases and 5 bases, with 16 bases remaining between them. The CDR3 is 15 amino acids. Looked up from germline, CDR1 is SGHRS and CDR2 is YFSETQ. The CDR3 region has the DNA TGCGCCAGCAGCTTCTCGGGGGCGGGCGAGGAGACCCAGTACTTC. The encoded protein is CASSFSGAGEETQYF.

This sequence joins TRBV5-1 and TRBJ2-7; 7 bases map to TRBD1. The ends lost 6 bases at V and 3 bases at J; junction bases unmatched: 3. Germline V CDR1 and CDR2: SGHRS, YFSETQ. The CDR3 consists of 12 residues. For the CDR3, the DNA is TGCGCCAGCACTGGGACAGACTACGAGCAGTACTTC. Translating it yields CASTGTDYEQYF.

The chain uses TRBV18 and TRBJ2-1, with 8 bases aligning to TRBD2. Germline V gene lookup returns CDR1 KGHSH and CDR2 LQKENI. The CDR3 is made up of 14 amino acids. J was trimmed by 9 bases and V by 3 bases; bases with no gene match: 7. The CDR3 region has the DNA TGTGCCAGCTCACCCGGGATAGCGGGATTTGAGCAGTTCTTC. Translating gives CASSPGIAGFEQFF.

The rearrangement joins TRBV1 to TRBJ2-7; TRBD2, the D gene given by the table, was not confirmed from the DNA. TRBV1 represents a pseudogene. The CDR3 runs 13 residues. CDR3 in amino acids: CTSSQEREREQYF. CDR3 nucleotides: TGCACCAGCAGCCAGGAGCGGGAGAGGGAGCAGTACTTC.

This rearrangement joins TRBV5-8 to TRBJ2-7; unclear D gene. The germline V gene encodes CDR1 SGHTS and CDR2 YDEGEE. Trimming shortened V by 2 bases and J by 2 bases, and 8 bases separated the two germline ends. The CDR3 consists of 13 residues. The CDR3 protein is CASSFWGTYEQYF. The DNA of the CDR3 is TGTGCCAGCAGCTTTTGGGGAACCTACGAGCAGTACTTC.

V gene TRBV28 combines with J gene TRBJ2-4; no reliable D call. In germline, CDR1 is MDHEN, CDR2 SYDVKM. The V and J ends lost 6 bases and 13 bases respectively, with 19 bases between them. This CDR3 has 13 amino acids. Here the CDR3 reads CASSPRTDLGQYF. The CDR3 nucleotides are TGTGCCAGCAGCCCGAGGACGGATTTGGGACAGTACTTC.

The gene calls are TRBV2 and TRBJ2-7, with D unresolved. Germline CDR1 is SNHLY and CDR2 is FYNNEI. The CDR3 has 12 residues. V was cut by 4 bases and J by 0 bases, with 4 bases left in between. The CDR3 sequence is CASSASSYEQYF. The DNA of the CDR3 is TGTGCCAGCAGTGCAAGCTCCTACGAGCAGTACTTC. Based on the CDR3 plus reference TRBV2 and TRBJ2-7, the full variable domain is EPEVTQTPSHQVTQMGQEVILRCVPISNHLYFYWYRQILGQKVEFLVSFYNNEISEKSEIFDDQFSVERPDGSNFTLKIRSTKLEDSAMYFCASSASSYEQYFGPGTRLTVT.

This clone was seen just once. The V and J genes are TRBV20-1 and TRBJ1-1, with D unresolved. CDR1 DFQATT and CDR2 SNEGSKA come from the germline V gene (reference sequence). The germline V and J ends were trimmed by 6 bases and 1 base, with 6 bases remaining between them. The CDR3 extends over 11 amino acids. The CDR3 protein is CSAGRNTEAFF. CDR3 nucleotide sequence: TGCAGTGCAGGGAGGAACACTGAAGCTTTCTTT.

This clone was picked up a small number of times. V and J are TRBV30 and TRBJ1-2, with D maybe TRBD1 (6 bases). The germline V gene encodes CDR1 GTSNPN and CDR2 SVGIG (reference sequence). CDR3 size: 13 residues. V lost 6 bases and J 2 bases, leaving 13 bases between the germline ends. CDR3 in DNA: TGTGCCTGCCCACAGGGTCTCAACTATGGCTACACCTTC. Translation: CACPQGLNYGYTF.

The chain employs TRBV19 and TRBJ2-7, with D perhaps assigned TRBD1 or TRBD2 (5 bases each). From germline, CDR1 is LNHDA and CDR2 SQIVND (reference sequence). This CDR3 spans 15 amino acids. Trimming stripped 4 bases from V and 3 bases from J, with 16 bases between. In DNA form, the CDR3 reads TGTGCCAGTAGTACGCAACTAGGGGCGTACTACGAGCAGTACTTC. Amino acid sequence: CASSTQLGAYYEQYF.

V is TRBV9 and J is TRBJ2-1; the match to TRBD2 covers 7 bases. After removal of 0 bases from V and 0 bases from J, the junction contained 3 bases not matched to a gene. CDR1 and CDR2 (germline): SGDLS, YYNGEE. The CDR3 consists of 16 residues. The CDR3 spells CASSVGGGGSYNEQFF. The DNA for the CDR3 is TGTGCCAGCAGCGTAGGGGGCGGGGGCTCCTACAATGAGCAGTTCTTC. Drawing the rest from reference TRBV9 and TRBJ2-1, the complete variable domain is DSGVTQTPKHLITATGQRVTLRCSPRSGDLSVYWYQQSLDQGLQFLIQYYNGEERAKGNILERFSAQQFPDLHSELNLSSLELGDSALYFCASSVGGGGSYNEQFFGPGTRLTVL.

The chain joins TRBV5-8 to TRBJ2-7; 7 nucleotides match TRBD2. Germline values: CDR1 SGHTS, CDR2 YDEGEE. V was clipped by 3 bases and J by 11 bases; unmatched bases: 14. This CDR3 has 14 amino acids. The CDR3 spells CASSSYASGKWKYF. The CDR3 DNA reads TGTGCCAGCAGCTCGTATGCAAGCGGGAAATGGAAGTACTTC.

The chain has TRBV19 and TRBJ2-1; 8 bases are a match to TRBD2. The CDR3 loop spans 17 amino acids. Germline lookup yields CDR1 LNHDA and CDR2 SQIVND (reference sequence). V was clipped by 1 base and J by 6 bases; unmatched bases: 11. DNA for the CDR3: TGTGCCAGTAGTATAGGTGGCCTTAGCGGGATTCTCAATGAGCAGTTCTTC. Translating gives CASSIGGLSGILNEQFF.

The chain joins TRBV29-1 to TRBJ2-7; 12 bases are a match to TRBD2. Germline assignment: CDR1 SQVTM and CDR2 ANQGSEA. The CDR3 runs to 18 residues. The V and J ends lost 4 bases and 5 bases, in that order; junction bases with no gene match: 18. The CDR3 DNA follows: TGCAGCGTTGGAGCACTAGCGGGAGGCTCCCAGTCGGGGAACGAGCAGTACTTC. Residues: CSVGALAGGSQSGNEQYF.

This chain joins TRBV19 and TRBJ1-2; TRBD1 might be the D (5 bases). This CDR3 contains 15 residues. Trimming removed 3 bases from V and 7 bases from J, with 18 bases in between. The germline CDR1 and CDR2 sequences are LNHDA and SQIVND (reference sequence). CDR3 nucleotide sequence: TGTGCCAGTAGTATCTGGGGCGGCGGAATGGGTGGCTACACCTTC. This gives the protein CASSIWGGGMGGYTF.

This chain joins TRBV14 and TRBJ2-1; 7 nucleotides agree with TRBD1. The CDR3 has 16 amino acids. The V segment lost 4 bases and the J segment 2 bases; nucleotides outside the gene matches: 8. In germline, CDR1 is SGHDN, CDR2 FVKESK. In DNA, the CDR3 is TGTGCCAGCAGCCTCGGACAGGCCTATACCTACAATGAGCAGTTCTTC. Its translation: CASSLGQAYTYNEQFF.

This clone has only one observation. The rearrangement links TRBV5-6 to TRBJ2-5; D possibly uses TRBD1 or TRBD2 (6 bases each). V was shortened by 3 bases and J by 5 bases, with 11 bases between the two germline ends. The length of the CDR3 is 13 residues. Germline V CDR1 and CDR2: SGHDT, YYEEEE. CDR3 coding DNA: TGTGCCAGCAGCTCACTAGGGGGGGAGACCCAGTACTTC. Amino acid sequence: CASSSLGGETQYF.

The rearrangement uses TRBV14 and TRBJ2-7; 7 bases line up with TRBD1. Germline V gene data show CDR1 as SGHDN and CDR2 as FVKESK. The CDR3 length is 16 residues. V was clipped by 4 bases and J by 1 base; unmatched bases: 10. CDR3 sequence: CASSPPTGPFSYEQYF. CDR3 DNA sequence: TGTGCCAGCAGCCCCCCGACAGGGCCTTTTTCCTACGAGCAGTACTTC.

The chain links TRBV7-8 to TRBJ2-7; 11 nucleotides line up with TRBD2. The J segment lost 2 bases and the V segment lost 5 bases, leaving 11 bases of the junction unmatched. Germline V lookup: CDR1 SGHVS, CDR2 FQNEAQ. The CDR3 length is 17 residues. The DNA of the CDR3 is TGTGCCAGCAGCCTACTTAGGGGGACTAGCGGTACCTACGAGCAGTACTTC. This sequence encodes CASSLLRGTSGTYEQYF. Looking up the rest from reference TRBV7-8 and TRBJ2-7 gives the full variable domain: GAGVSQSPRYKVAKRGQDVALRCDPISGHVSLFWYQQALGQGPEFLTYFQNEAQLDKSGLPSDRFFAERPEGSVSTLKIQRTQQEDSAVYLCASSLLRGTSGTYEQYFGPGTRLTVT.

This clone was detected only once. The CDR3 sequence is CASNIRGFNTEAFF. The CDR3 DNA sequence: TGTGCCAGCAATATAAGGGGGTTTAACACTGAAGCTTTCTTT. V is TRBV2 and J is TRBJ1-1; a weak D match, TRBD1 (6 bases). The germline V gene encodes CDR1 SNHLY and CDR2 FYNNEI. The V end was cut by 7 bases, the J end by 2 bases, with 14 bases between. The CDR3 extends over 14 amino acids.

This clone showed up just once. The chain's CDR3 is CASSIGAGDPYNEQFF. CDR3 sequence (DNA): TGTGCCAGTAGTATTGGGGCGGGAGACCCCTACAATGAGCAGTTCTTC. V usage is TRBV19 and J usage is TRBJ2-1; 7 positions agree with TRBD2. This CDR3 spans 16 amino acids. Trimming cost V 3 bases and J 2 bases; bases outside gene matches: 7. Germline-derived CDR1 and CDR2 are LNHDA and SQIVND (reference sequence).